What follows are 29 T cell receptor beta chains derived from one specimen sequenced in a study of blood T cell repertoires in COVID-19. TCRdb's copy holds only in-frame clones and misses some; the assay was immunoSEQ multiplex PCR. Of 95,000 to 120,000 clones listed, approximately 81% are singletons. The sequencing input was peripheral blood. Receptors were obtained from a man aged 50-60 years with acute or convalescent COVID-19.

The chain recombines TRBV4-1 with TRBJ1-4; TRBD1 aligns across 7 bases. Germline-derived CDR1 and CDR2 are MGHRA and YSYEKL. The CDR3 sequence is 15 residues long. Trimming at V came to 1 base and at J to 4 bases, leaving 3 bases not matched to a gene. The CDR3 protein is CASSQGGTDNEKLFF. The DNA for the CDR3 is TGCGCCAGCAGCCAAGGAGGGACAGATAATGAAAAACTGTTTTTT.

The chain combines TRBV5-1 with TRBJ1-2; D perhaps matches TRBD1 (5 bases). CDR3 size: 15 residues. Germline V lookup: CDR1 SGHRS, CDR2 YFSETQ. The V and J ends lost 2 bases and 3 bases respectively, with 14 bases between them. The CDR3 DNA reads as TGCGCCAGCAGCTTAGGACGCGGGACCGACTATGGCTACACCTTC. Protein product: CASSLGRGTDYGYTF.

This chain uses TRBV13 with TRBJ1-1; 7 bases line up with TRBD1. Germline CDR1 is PRHDT and CDR2 is FYEKMQ (reference sequence). The CDR3 loop spans 14 amino acids. The trim removed 4 bases at V and 1 base at J, leaving 3 bases unmatched. CDR3 sequence (DNA): TGTGCCAGCAGCTCCGACAGGGCGAACACTGAAGCTTTCTTT. The encoded protein is CASSSDRANTEAFF. The full variable domain, in which reference TRBV13 and TRBJ1-1 provide the parts outside the CDR3, is AAGVIQSPRHLIKEKRETATLKCYPIPRHDTVYWYQQGPGQDPQFLISFYEKMQSDKGSIPDRFSAQQFSDYHSELNMSSLELGDSALYFCASSSDRANTEAFFGQGTRLTVV.

In this sample, this clone turned up once. The chain has TRBV27 and TRBJ1-6, with 8 positions matching TRBD1. CDR3 length: 17 amino acids. Germline assignment: CDR1 MNHEY and CDR2 SMNVEV (reference sequence). J lost 9 bases, V lost 1 base, and 11 bases had no gene match. For the CDR3, the DNA is TGTGCCAGCAGTTTATTTTCTGGCCGGACAGGGTCTTCACCCCTCCACTTT. It is translated as CASSLFSGRTGSSPLHF.

The chain recombines TRBV6-2 or TRBV6-3 with TRBJ1-1, with TRBD1 as a possible D gene (5 bases). The CDR3 contains 16 residues. V was shortened by 2 bases and J by 1 base, with 14 bases between the two germline ends. Germline CDR1 and CDR2: MNHEY and SVGEGT. The DNA of the CDR3 is TGTGCCAGCAGTTACCCCATAATTCAGGGGAACACTGAAGCTTTCTTT. It is translated as CASSYPIIQGNTEAFF.

This rearrangement joins TRBV5-1 to TRBJ1-4, with TRBD1 as a possible D gene (5 bases). The ends were cut back, 4 bases at V and 3 bases at J, with 10 bases in the middle. Germline V lookup: CDR1 SGHRS, CDR2 YFSETQ. This CDR3 is 14 amino acids long. The CDR3 DNA is TGCGCCAGCAGCAAGACAGCTGCTAATGAAAAACTGTTTTTT. Protein: CASSKTAANEKLFF.

V and J are TRBV15 and TRBJ1-4; D is unclear. This CDR3 comprises 14 residues. V was cut by 1 base and J by 7 bases, with 10 bases left in between. The germline CDR1 and CDR2 sequences are LNHNV and YYDKDF (reference sequence). The CDR3 loop is CATSRGTRGEKLFF. CDR3 DNA: TGTGCCACCAGCAGAGGAACCCGGGGTGAAAAACTGTTTTTT.

This clone was observed once. This sequence joins TRBV20-1 and TRBJ2-1, with D possibly matching TRBD2 (7 bases). Germline CDR1 reads DFQATT; CDR2 reads SNEGSKA (reference sequence). V dropped 3 bases and J dropped 2 bases, with 14 bases sitting between them. The CDR3 length is 15 residues. CDR3 amino acids: CSASTTGGPYNEQFF. The CDR3 nucleotides read TGCAGTGCTAGTACTACGGGGGGCCCCTACAATGAGCAGTTCTTC.

The gene calls are TRBV4-1 and TRBJ2-2, with 9 bases identical to TRBD1. The CDR3 totals 17 residues. Germline V CDR1 and CDR2: MGHRA, YSYEKL. V was clipped by 3 bases and J by 4 bases; unmatched bases: 9. For the CDR3, the DNA is TGCGCCAGCAGCCAGGGACAGGGACTGTCTCGCACCGGGGAGCTGTTTTTT. It specifies CASSQGQGLSRTGELFF.

Remarks on this clone: This same CDR3 is encoded by further DNA sequences in the sample. The chain joins TRBV24-1 to TRBJ1-2, with no clear D. Germline V gives CDR1 KGHDR, CDR2 SFDVKD. CDR3 length: 11 residues. Trimming took 5 bases from V and 4 from J, leaving 4 bases between them. CDR3: CATSGGYGYTF. CDR3 DNA: TGTGCCACCAGTGGAGGCTATGGCTACACCTTC.

The CDR3 spells CASSVQGVTEAFF. CDR3 nucleotide sequence: TGTGCCAGCAGTGTACAGGGGGTCACTGAAGCTTTCTTT. V is TRBV6-2 or TRBV6-3 and J is TRBJ1-1; 8 nucleotides line up with TRBD1. CDR3 size: 13 residues. Germline loops: CDR1 MNHEY, CDR2 SVGEGT. The trim removed 5 bases at V and 4 bases at J, leaving 3 bases unmatched.

The chain is built from TRBV19 and TRBJ1-4; 7 bases fit TRBD1. The CDR3 extends over 14 amino acids. With 7 bases clipped from V and 10 bases from J, the junction kept 12 bases outside the gene matches. Germline V lookup: CDR1 LNHDA, CDR2 SQIVND (reference sequence). In DNA, the CDR3 is TGTGCCAGTACACCACAGGGGCTTTTTGGAAAACTGTTTTTT. It is translated as CASTPQGLFGKLFF. The full variable domain, with the rest looked up from reference TRBV19 and TRBJ1-4, is DGGITQSPKYLFRKEGQNVTLSCEQNLNHDAMYWYRQDPGQGLRLIYYSQIVNDFQKGDIAEGYSVSREKKESFPLTVTSAQKNPTAFYLCASTPQGLFGKLFFGSGTQLSVL.

The V gene is TRBV2, the J gene TRBJ2-3; 8 bases agree with TRBD2. Germline CDR1 reads SNHLY; CDR2 reads FYNNEI. The CDR3 has 15 residues. With V trimmed by 6 bases and J by 5 bases, 10 bases remained unmatched. The CDR3 loop is CASRSSGAYGDTQYF. CDR3 DNA sequence: TGTGCCAGCAGGAGTAGCGGGGCATATGGAGATACGCAGTATTTT.

The chain recombines TRBV25-1 with TRBJ2-7, with D uncertain. This CDR3 comprises 14 residues. The germline V and J ends were trimmed by 1 base and 6 bases, with 13 bases remaining between them. Looked up from germline, CDR1 is MGHDK and CDR2 is SYGVNS. CDR3: CASSESVRTSEQYF. For the CDR3, the DNA is TGTGCCAGCAGTGAATCGGTCCGTACGTCCGAGCAGTACTTC.

The gene calls are TRBV5-1 and TRBJ2-3, with TRBD1 matching over 10 bases. The germline CDR1 and CDR2 sequences are SGHRS and YFSETQ. V shed 2 bases, J shed 2 bases, and the junction held 5 bases outside the gene matches. The CDR3 consists of 16 residues. CDR3 DNA: TGCGCCAGCAGCTTAACGGGACAGGGGCCCACAGATACGCAGTATTTT. Residues: CASSLTGQGPTDTQYF.

V usage is TRBV5-1 and J usage is TRBJ2-2; the D gene is possibly TRBD2 (5 bases). Per germline, CDR1 SGHRS and CDR2 YFSETQ. This CDR3 comprises 15 residues. Trimming removed 0 bases at V and 8 bases at J, with 14 bases between. CDR3 amino acids: CASSLEVRESGELFF. The CDR3 nucleotides read TGCGCCAGCAGCTTGGAAGTTCGGGAATCAGGGGAGCTGTTTTTT.

This chain links TRBV3-1 (or the pseudogene TRBV3-2) with TRBJ2-1, with D possibly TRBD1 on 6 matching bases. V lost 1 base and J lost 2, with 12 bases in between. Looked up from germline, CDR1 is LGHDT and CDR2 is YNNKEL (reference sequence). CDR3 length equals 16 residues. The CDR3 here is CASSQGTAETYNEQFF. In nucleotides, the CDR3 is TGTGCCAGCAGCCAAGGGACAGCGGAGACCTACAATGAGCAGTTCTTC.

This chain uses TRBV19 with TRBJ1-4; 7 bases map to TRBD1. The V and J ends lost 5 bases and 3 bases, in that order; junction bases with no gene match: 6. The CDR3 has 15 residues. Germline V lookup: CDR1 LNHDA, CDR2 SQIVND (reference sequence). CDR3 region: CASSDGQAPNEKLFF. CDR3 in DNA: TGTGCCAGTAGTGACGGACAGGCGCCTAATGAAAAACTGTTTTTT.

The CDR3 DNA sequence: TGTGCCAGCAGCCTACAGGGCTATGGCTACACCTTC. This codes for CASSLQGYGYTF. The chain couples TRBV28 to TRBJ1-2; D may be TRBD1 (6 bases). The CDR3 has 12 amino acids. Germline-derived CDR1 and CDR2 are MDHEN and SYDVKM. V shed 6 bases and J shed 4 bases, with 9 bases lying between them.

This chain's CDR3 is CSAGDREQYF. The CDR3 bases are TGCAGTGCAGGGGACAGAGAGCAGTACTTC. The genes are TRBV20-1 and TRBJ2-7; 7 nucleotides agree with TRBD1. Germline assignment: CDR1 DFQATT and CDR2 SNEGSKA (reference sequence). V dropped 6 bases and J dropped 7; count of bases not matched to a gene: 3. CDR3 length: 10 amino acids.

The chain recombines TRBV10-3 with TRBJ2-3; D might be TRBD1 (6 bases). Germline V gives CDR1 ENHRY, CDR2 SYGVKD. Trimming shortened V by 7 bases and J by 6 bases, and 14 bases separated the two germline ends. The CDR3 is 13 amino acids. CDR3 amino acids: CAIKWDNADTQYF. DNA for the CDR3: TGTGCCATCAAATGGGACAATGCGGATACGCAGTATTTT.

The chain carries TRBV10-3 and TRBJ1-5, with 8 bases lining up with TRBD1. CDR3 length: 14 amino acids. V lost 2 bases, J lost 7 bases, and 4 bases stayed unmatched. Germline loops: CDR1 ENHRY, CDR2 SYGVKD. The CDR3: CAISEGQGFQPQHF. The DNA for the CDR3 is TGTGCCATCAGTGAGGGACAGGGATTCCAGCCCCAGCATTTT.

The gene calls are TRBV6-1 and TRBJ1-1, with unresolved D. The CDR3 covers 12 residues. CDR1 and CDR2 from the germline V gene are MNHNS and SASEGT. V was pared by 1 base and J by 8 bases, with 8 bases between. CDR3 nucleotides: TGTGCCAGCAGTGAAGGAGGGTCCGAAGCTTTCTTT. Its translation: CASSEGGSEAFF.

The genes are TRBV23-1 and TRBJ2-7, with a weak D call TRBD1 (6 bases). TRBV23-1 is assigned to the ORF class and has an uncertain function. Trimming removed 4 bases from V and 2 bases from J, with 12 bases in between. This CDR3 contains 14 residues. For the CDR3, the DNA is TGCGCCAGCAGTCGGTCAGGGGAGCCCTACGAGCAGTACGTC. It specifies CASSRSGEPYEQYV.

CDR3 in DNA: TGCGCCAGCAGCTTGGTGGCCACTGGGGCCAACGTCCTGACTTTC. The encoded protein is CASSLVATGANVLTF. The rearrangement joins TRBV5-1 to TRBJ2-6, with D unresolved. V was pared by 0 bases and J by 2 bases, with 6 bases between. Germline loops: CDR1 SGHRS, CDR2 YFSETQ. The CDR3 consists of 15 residues.

The chain combines TRBV18 with TRBJ2-1; D perhaps matches TRBD1 (6 bases). CDR3 length: 15 residues. Germline V gene sequence: CDR1 KGHSH, CDR2 LQKENI. Deletions cut 1 base from V and 6 bases from J, with 13 bases between. CDR3 in DNA: TGTGCCAGCTCACCACAGGGAATAGGGGGCAATGAGCAGTTCTTC. The encoded protein is CASSPQGIGGNEQFF.

The chain is built from TRBV5-1 and TRBJ2-7; no firm D call. V lost 3 bases and J lost 2, with 9 bases in between. CDR1 is SGHRS and CDR2 is YFSETQ in the germline V gene. The CDR3 contains 13 residues. CDR3 loop: CASSWPSPYEQYF. In DNA form, the CDR3 reads TGCGCCAGCAGCTGGCCATCCCCCTACGAGCAGTACTTC.

This clone came up a few times. The rearrangement uses TRBV5-1 and TRBJ1-1; 11 bases align to TRBD1. The CDR3 has 15 residues. Germline V gene sequence: CDR1 SGHRS, CDR2 YFSETQ. V trimming: 5 bases; J trimming: 3 bases; junction bases outside the gene matches: 6. This CDR3 reads CASSYSGQGDTEAFF. For the CDR3, the DNA is TGCGCCAGCAGTTATTCGGGACAGGGGGACACTGAAGCTTTCTTT.

The chain is built from TRBV2 and TRBJ1-3; 7 bases fit TRBD1. The junction had 8 bases not matched to a gene; V was cut back by 2 bases and J by 1 base. Germline CDR1 and CDR2: SNHLY and FYNNEI. This CDR3 is 17 amino acids long. This chain's CDR3 is CASSEIWQGVSGNTIYF. CDR3 DNA: TGTGCCAGCAGTGAAATTTGGCAGGGGGTATCTGGAAACACCATATATTTT.